The 30 T cell receptor beta chains presented below share a single source sample, sequenced in a study of regulatory T cells in long-lasting Graves disease. iRepertoire HTBI primers and Arm-PCR of CDR3 regions built TCR beta libraries. Each CDR3 protein gets one entry after TCRdb re-called the multiplex PCR reads with MiXCR. The table includes around 400,000 distinct CDR3 sequences, 20% to 30% detected once. Described time point: persistent/refractory GD, antithyroid drugs over 5 years with positive TRAb. PBMC-extracted RNA yielded the TCR library. Sequenced material: peripheral blood mononuclear cells (PBMCs), taken when the disease was refractory, from a patient treated with antithyroid drugs. The receptors shown here come from a female donor with Graves disease.

This chain uses TRBV4-1 with TRBJ2-2; weak D call: TRBD2 (7 bases). This CDR3 region has 14 residues. The germline gives CDR1 MGHRA, CDR2 YSYEKL. V was cut by 6 bases and J by 5 bases, with 13 bases left in between. The CDR3 bases are TGCGCCAGCAGGGACCGGGGGGCAACCGGGGAGCTGTTTTTT. Amino acids: CASRDRGATGELFF.

In its sample, this clonotype was seen many times. J is TRBJ1-3 and V is TRBV28, with D unresolved. Deletions cut 6 bases from V and 2 bases from J, with 11 bases between. This CDR3 contains 14 residues. CDR1 and CDR2 from the germline V gene are MDHEN and SYDVKM. The CDR3 is CASRLGGAGNTIYF. Here the CDR3 DNA reads TGTGCCAGCAGATTGGGCGGGGCTGGAAACACCATATATTTT.

The chain is built from TRBV15 and TRBJ2-5, with D unresolved. Germline V CDR1 and CDR2: LNHNV, YYDKDF (reference sequence). The CDR3 spans 12 residues. Between the trimmed V and J ends, which lost 0 bases and 5 bases, there was a span of 4 bases. The CDR3 DNA follows: TGTGCCACCAGCAGAGAATGGGAGACCCAGTACTTC. This codes for CATSREWETQYF.

This clonotype was detected only a few times. V is TRBV13 and J is TRBJ2-7; 10 nucleotides agree with TRBD2. CDR1 PRHDT and CDR2 FYEKMQ come from the germline V gene (reference sequence). The CDR3 has 13 residues. The J segment lost 6 bases and the V segment lost 4 bases, leaving 3 bases of the junction unmatched. The CDR3 loop reads CASSSRLAGEQYF. The CDR3 DNA reads TGTGCCAGCAGCTCCAGACTAGCGGGCGAGCAGTACTTC.

This clonotype was observed at least ten times. The chain is built from TRBV6-2 or TRBV6-3 and TRBJ1-5; 7 bases line up with TRBD1. Germline values: CDR1 MNHEY, CDR2 SVGEGT. CDR3 length equals 15 residues. J lost 5 bases, V lost 2 bases, and 6 bases had no gene match. This CDR3 reads CASSYRDSSYQPQHF. CDR3 coding DNA: TGTGCCAGCAGTTACCGGGACAGTTCTTATCAGCCCCAGCATTTT.

This clonotype was detected only a few times. The chain couples TRBV20-1 to TRBJ1-2, with D hard to call. The CDR3 contains 13 residues. The germline V gene has CDR1 DFQATT and CDR2 SNEGSKA (reference sequence). V lost 3 bases, J lost 8 bases, and 16 bases lay in between. The CDR3 here is CSASLRRVTGYTF. The CDR3 region has the DNA TGCAGTGCTAGCCTTAGGCGTGTAACCGGCTACACCTTC.

V gene TRBV20-1 combines with J gene TRBJ1-3, with D maybe TRBD1 (5 bases). The germline gives CDR1 DFQATT, CDR2 SNEGSKA (reference sequence). The CDR3 has 15 residues. With 1 base removed from V and 0 bases from J, the gap between germline ends came to 10 bases. CDR3 DNA: TGCAGTGCTAGAGCAGGGCTTCACTCTGGAAACACCATATATTTT. This translates into CSARAGLHSGNTIYF.

The chain couples TRBV30 to TRBJ1-1; the match to TRBD1 covers 7 bases. V dropped 4 bases and J dropped 1; count of bases not matched to a gene: 3. The CDR3 length is 13 residues. Germline CDR1 reads GTSNPN; CDR2 reads SVGIG (reference sequence). CDR3 protein: CAWMDRRNTEAFF. The CDR3 nucleotides are TGTGCCTGGATGGACAGGCGGAACACTGAAGCTTTCTTT.

The rearrangement uses TRBV5-4 and TRBJ1-5, with D possibly matching TRBD1 (5 bases). In germline, CDR1 is SGHNT, CDR2 YYREEE (reference sequence). Trimming removed 3 bases from V and 1 base from J, with 8 bases in between. The CDR3 runs 14 residues. CDR3 loop: CASSWKGSNQPQHF. CDR3 sequence (DNA): TGTGCCAGCAGCTGGAAGGGGAGCAATCAGCCCCAGCATTTT.

This clonotype has just a few counts. This chain links TRBV20-1 with TRBJ2-7; maybe TRBD2 (5 bases). CDR1 is DFQATT, CDR2 SNEGSKA, per germline (reference sequence). The CDR3 covers 14 residues. V lost 5 bases, J lost 2 bases, and 16 bases lay in between. As DNA, the CDR3 is TGCAGTGCTCCGCCCGGAGGAATACCCTACGAGCAGTACTTC. This codes for CSAPPGGIPYEQYF.

This clonotype was found a few times. This chain uses TRBV19 with TRBJ2-7; the match to TRBD2 covers 11 bases. CDR3 length: 16 residues. In germline, CDR1 is LNHDA, CDR2 SQIVND (reference sequence). The ends lost 5 bases at V and 3 bases at J; junction bases unmatched: 9. CDR3: CASSAGSGLAVYEQYF. As DNA, the CDR3 is TGTGCCAGTAGTGCCGGTTCGGGACTAGCGGTCTACGAGCAGTACTTC.

This clonotype was seen more than once but under ten times. This sequence joins TRBV12-3 or TRBV12-4 and TRBJ2-2, with 12 nucleotides matching TRBD1. Germline trimming cut 5 bases from V and 6 bases from J; bases unmatched to any gene: 4. This CDR3 is built from 15 residues. CDR3 bases: TGTGCCAGCAGTCCGGGACAGGGGGCTTCCGGGGAGCTGTTTTTT. This gives the protein CASSPGQGASGELFF.

V and J are TRBV6-1 and TRBJ1-1, with D tentatively TRBD1 (5 bases). Trimming took off 6 bases at V and 2 bases at J, with 19 bases between the two ends. CDR1 MNHNS and CDR2 SASEGT come from the germline V gene. The CDR3 runs 16 residues. CDR3: CASRPPPDSSNTEAFF. In nucleotides, the CDR3 is TGTGCCAGCAGACCCCCACCCGACAGTTCCAACACTGAAGCTTTCTTT.

The V gene is TRBV25-1, the J gene TRBJ2-5; 9 bases map to TRBD1. Germline CDR1 and CDR2: MGHDK and SYGVNS. The CDR3 runs to 15 residues. V trimming: 4 bases; J trimming: 8 bases; junction bases outside the gene matches: 11. The CDR3 loop is CASSGGTGMGETQYF. The CDR3 nucleotides are TGTGCCAGCAGTGGGGGGACAGGGATGGGAGAAACCCAGTACTTC.

This clonotype was seen ten or more times. The chain links TRBV6-1 to TRBJ1-2, with 7 positions matching TRBD1. V trimming: 6 bases; J trimming: 0 bases; junction bases outside the gene matches: 4. The CDR3 loop spans 14 amino acids. Germline CDR1 and CDR2: MNHNS and SASEGT. The CDR3 DNA sequence: TGTGCCAGCAGGACCCAGGGGGCTAACTATGGCTACACCTTC. Protein sequence: CASRTQGANYGYTF.

The gene calls are TRBV5-1 and TRBJ2-5, with 7 bases aligning to TRBD1. The CDR3 is 14 residues long. The junction had 6 bases not matched to a gene; V was cut back by 3 bases and J by 4 bases. The V gene's germline CDR1 is SGHRS and CDR2 YFSETQ. Written as DNA, the CDR3 is TGCGCCAGCAGCTCGACAGGGATTGTAGAGACCCAGTACTTC. Translated: CASSSTGIVETQYF.

The sample holds a few counts of this clonotype. V is TRBV5-6 and J is TRBJ2-2; no clear D. Germline V CDR1 and CDR2: SGHDT, YYEEEE. The CDR3 extends over 16 amino acids. Trimming removed 0 bases from V and 5 bases from J, with 14 bases in between. The CDR3 protein is CASSLGASPRTGELFF. In nucleotides, the CDR3 is TGTGCCAGCAGCTTGGGGGCTTCTCCGAGGACCGGGGAGCTGTTTTTT.

This clonotype has at least ten counts. V and J are TRBV2 and TRBJ2-7, with 10 bases aligning to TRBD1. Germline assignment: CDR1 SNHLY and CDR2 FYNNEI. Trimming took 8 bases from V and 2 from J; bases not matched to a gene: 6. The CDR3 consists of 14 residues. CDR3 protein: CASVWDRGTYEQYF. The CDR3 nucleotides are TGTGCCAGCGTTTGGGACAGGGGAACCTACGAGCAGTACTTC. Full variable domain (rest looked up from reference TRBV2 and TRBJ2-7): EPEVTQTPSHQVTQMGQEVILRCVPISNHLYFYWYRQILGQKVEFLVSFYNNEISEKSEIFDDQFSVERPDGSNFTLKIRSTKLEDSAMYFCASVWDRGTYEQYFGPGTRLTVT.

The chain joins TRBV7-9 to TRBJ2-2; D may be TRBD1 (6 bases). CDR1 and CDR2 from the germline V gene are SEHNR and FQNEAQ (reference sequence). This CDR3 has 15 residues. Trimming stripped 6 bases from V and 5 bases from J, with 16 bases between. The CDR3 is CASSQQGSGTGELFF. CDR3 DNA: TGTGCCAGCAGTCAACAGGGAAGTGGTACCGGGGAGCTGTTTTTT.

The chain has TRBV24-1 and TRBJ2-3; the D gene is possibly TRBD2 (6 bases). The CDR3 is 15 amino acids. Between the trimmed V and J ends, which lost 7 bases and 0 bases, there was a span of 13 bases. Germline V gene lookup returns CDR1 KGHDR and CDR2 SFDVKD. The CDR3 sequence is CATSRDSVSTDTQYF. For the CDR3, the DNA is TGTGCCACCAGCCGGGACTCCGTGAGCACAGATACGCAGTATTTT.

The chain uses TRBV5-1 and TRBJ2-1, with TRBD2 matching 9 bases. Germline CDR1 reads SGHRS; CDR2 reads YFSETQ. With 5 bases clipped from V and 4 bases from J, the junction kept 7 bases outside the gene matches. The CDR3 consists of 15 residues. The CDR3 loop reads CASRPSGVSYNEQFF. The CDR3 DNA is TGCGCCAGCAGACCTAGCGGGGTATCTTACAATGAGCAGTTCTTC.

In the case of this clonotype: This could be a read error, since a much larger clone is one nucleotide away. The CDR3 end shows no conserved phenylalanine or tryptophan, and so a read error is likely. The V call is TRBV2, the J call TRBJ1-5; a weak D match, TRBD1 (5 bases). The CDR3 covers 15 residues. The V gene lost 5 bases and the J gene lost 2 bases, with 13 bases spanning the gap. Germline loops: CDR1 SNHLY, CDR2 FYNNEI. For the CDR3, the DNA is TGTGCCAGCAGTTCCCGACAGCCAGGCAATCAGCCCCAGCATTCT. It codes for CASSSRQPGNQPQHS.

Concerning this clonotype: With a much larger clone just one base away, this may be a read error. The chain recombines TRBV15 with TRBJ2-2; D ambiguous. Germline V CDR1 and CDR2: LNHNV, YYDKDF (reference sequence). This CDR3 region has 14 residues. Trimming pared 0 bases from V and 4 bases from J, leaving 6 bases between. The DNA for the CDR3 is TGTGCCACCAGCAGAGATGGGCTCACCGGGGAGCTGTTTTTT. Protein product: CATSRDGLTGELFF.

There are a few counts of this clonotype. This likely comes from a read error, as the CDR3 has no conserved phenylalanine or tryptophan at its end. The J gene is TRBJ1-1, the V gene TRBV6-2 or TRBV6-3; TRBD1 agrees at 7 bases. CDR1 MNHEY and CDR2 SVGEGT come from the germline V gene. The V segment lost 5 bases and the J segment 0 bases; nucleotides outside the gene matches: 9. The CDR3 is made up of 16 amino acids. The CDR3 nucleotides are TGTGCCAGCAGTCAACAGGGGCCCTCACTGAACACTGAAGCTTTCATT. Its protein is CASSQQGPSLNTEAFI.

The sample holds a few counts of this clonotype. V gene TRBV11-1 combines with J gene TRBJ1-1; no clear D. Between the trimmed V and J ends, which lost 5 bases and 4 bases, there was a span of 17 bases. The germline V gene encodes CDR1 SGHAT and CDR2 FQDESV (reference sequence). The CDR3 sequence is 15 residues long. DNA for the CDR3: TGTGCCAGCAGCAATTTGCTGCGGGTTAGCACTGAAGCTTTCTTT. Translation gives CASSNLLRVSTEAFF.

The chain couples TRBV12-3 or TRBV12-4 to TRBJ1-2; D is unclear. This CDR3 contains 15 residues. Trimming took 2 bases from V and 2 from J, leaving 12 bases between them. The CDR3 loop reads CASSLTAGPNYGYTF. The CDR3 bases are TGTGCCAGCAGTTTAACGGCAGGCCCGAACTATGGCTACACCTTC.

This clonotype was detected many times. As DNA, the CDR3 is TGTGCCAGCGATGTCGTAGGGAGCTCCTACGAGCAGTACTTC. It translates to CASDVVGSSYEQYF. The chain carries TRBV2 and TRBJ2-7, with TRBD2 as a possible D gene (5 bases). The CDR3 runs to 14 residues. Germline-derived CDR1 and CDR2 are SNHLY and FYNNEI. Deletions cut 8 bases from V and 0 bases from J, with 14 bases between.

This chain connects TRBV2 to TRBJ2-2; no clear D. Germline loops: CDR1 SNHLY, CDR2 FYNNEI. Trimming removed 7 bases from V and 1 base from J, with 13 bases in between. CDR3 length: 15 residues. The CDR3 reads CASNPRRLNTGELFF. The CDR3 DNA follows: TGTGCCAGCAACCCCAGGCGGCTGAACACCGGGGAGCTGTTTTTT.

The rearrangement joins TRBV12-3 or TRBV12-4 to TRBJ2-1, with 9 bases matching TRBD2. The junction had 17 bases not matched to a gene; V was cut back by 2 bases and J by 9 bases. CDR3 length: 18 amino acids. The DNA of the CDR3 is TGTGCCAGCAGTTTAAAGGTCCGAGGGCTAGCGGGATTTCTTGAGCAGTTCTTC. Translated: CASSLKVRGLAGFLEQFF.

This clonotype was seen many times. V usage is TRBV5-1 and J usage is TRBJ2-7, with no clear D. The CDR3 is 11 amino acids. V shed 5 bases and J shed 3 bases, with 6 bases lying between them. In germline, CDR1 is SGHRS, CDR2 YFSETQ. CDR3 amino acids: CASRSNYEQYF. CDR3 nucleotide sequence: TGCGCCAGCAGGTCTAACTACGAGCAGTACTTC.